The clone carrying this T cell receptor (beta chain) was counted ten times or more. What it binds is not known. For a library built for alpha chains, this beta chain is a stray read; little rests on its size. This sample is part of a study of spatial heterogeneity in lung cancer. Study-level background: Matched bulk RNA-seq provided a T cell module score, and TCR transcript counts in tumor regions correlated strongly with it.

The time point here: sample taken at primary tumor resection. Patients with untreated early-stage non-small cell lung cancer, numbering roughly 69, were the donors. Unsorted tumor, nontumor lung tissue or cryopreserved PBMC supplied the whole RNA. TCRdb itself ran the 5' RACE reads through MiXCR, one entry per CDR3 protein. The sample has approximately 18,000 distinct CDR3 sequences, roughly 5.7% seen once. Study-wide results and limits: Higher tumor mutation counts went along with higher counts of expanded intratumoral alpha and beta TCRs.

The receptor comes from a female donor with early-stage non-small cell lung cancer. Source: lung tumor tissue, taken at surgery.

CDR3 DNA: TGTGCCACCAGCGCCGGGACAGGGTCCACTGAAGCTTTCTTT. Protein product: CATSAGTGSTEAFF. The gene calls are TRBV15 and TRBJ1-1; 9 positions agree with TRBD1. The germline CDR1 and CDR2 sequences are LNHNV and YYDKDF (reference sequence). V lost 5 bases, J lost 4 bases, and 5 bases stayed unmatched. The CDR3 sequence is 14 residues long.